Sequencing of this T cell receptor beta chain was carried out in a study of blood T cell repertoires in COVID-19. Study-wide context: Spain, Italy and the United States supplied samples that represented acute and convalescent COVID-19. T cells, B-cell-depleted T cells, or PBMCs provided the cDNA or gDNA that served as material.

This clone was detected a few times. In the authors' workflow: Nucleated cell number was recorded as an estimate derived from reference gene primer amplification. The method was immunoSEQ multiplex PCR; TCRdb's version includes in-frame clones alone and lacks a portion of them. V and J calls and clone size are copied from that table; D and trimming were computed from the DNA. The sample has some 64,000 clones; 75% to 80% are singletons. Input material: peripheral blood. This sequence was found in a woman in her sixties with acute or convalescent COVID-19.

In DNA form, the CDR3 reads TGTGCCAGCAGCACTCCCCGGGGGGGCGGTTACGAGCAGTACTTC. This codes for CASSTPRGGGYEQYF. The chain couples TRBV7-9 to TRBJ2-7; 8 bases map to TRBD2. V lost 5 bases, J lost 4 bases, and 10 bases stayed unmatched. Per the germline V gene, CDR1 is SEHNR and CDR2 is FQNEAQ (reference sequence). The CDR3 runs to 15 residues.